One sample yielded the 26 T cell receptor beta chains listed below, sequenced in a study of shared clonotypes between healthy human individuals. Clones were sequenced by immunoSEQ multiplex PCR, and TCRdb holds only the in-frame ones, with some missing. Among 2.3 million or so clones listed, about 92% were seen once. Sequencing was done on a sample of naive CD4+ T cells from PBMCs. Described subset: CD45RA+ positively selected. These TCRs come from a man younger than 35 in good health. Some clones in this sample may be carry-over from other donors' samples.

The chain recombines TRBV25-1 with TRBJ2-7; tentatively, D is TRBD2 (7 bases). V was pared by 8 bases and J by 3 bases, with 17 bases between. The length of the CDR3 is 14 residues. From germline, CDR1 is MGHDK and CDR2 SYGVNS. CDR3 residues: CASRPAGTLYEQYF. Written as DNA, the CDR3 is TGTGCCAGCCGCCCAGCGGGGACACTCTACGAGCAGTACTTC.

The V and J genes are TRBV13 and TRBJ2-5, with D tentatively TRBD1 (6 bases). The length of the CDR3 is 14 residues. In germline, CDR1 is PRHDT, CDR2 FYEKMQ (reference sequence). V was pared by 4 bases and J by 2 bases, with 11 bases between. The CDR3 is CASSSNGQQETQYF. DNA for the CDR3: TGTGCCAGCAGCTCAAACGGACAGCAAGAGACCCAGTACTTC.

V is TRBV6-5 and J is TRBJ2-7; 7 nucleotides match TRBD1. After removal of 6 bases from V and 1 base from J, the junction contained 3 bases not matched to a gene. Germline CDR1 MNHEY, CDR2 SVGAGI. The CDR3 is 13 amino acids. CDR3 protein: CASRGQSSYEQYF. DNA of the CDR3: TGTGCCAGCAGGGGACAGTCTTCCTACGAGCAGTACTTC.

The V gene is TRBV18, the J gene TRBJ1-2; 10 bases are shared with TRBD1. The CDR3 runs 13 residues. Germline V gene data show CDR1 as KGHSH and CDR2 as LQKENI. Unmatched junction bases numbered 3, after V lost 6 bases and J lost 5 bases. CDR3 region: CASSAGQGYGYTF. CDR3 sequence (DNA): TGTGCCAGCTCCGCGGGACAGGGGTATGGCTACACCTTC.

V gene TRBV6-1 combines with J gene TRBJ2-7, with D uncertain. Trimming pared 8 bases from V and 2 bases from J, leaving 10 bases between. The CDR3 consists of 12 residues. Germline V gene sequence: CDR1 MNHNS, CDR2 SASEGT. The CDR3 loop reads CASGVLTYEQYF. The CDR3 DNA is TGTGCCAGCGGTGTCTTAACCTACGAGCAGTACTTC.

The V call is TRBV7-9, the J call TRBJ2-1; D gene unclear. Trimming left V 4 bases short and J 7 bases short, with 11 bases between. CDR3 length: 13 residues. The germline CDR1 and CDR2 sequences are SEHNR and FQNEAQ (reference sequence). CDR3 protein: CASSSMGTNEQFF. DNA of the CDR3: TGTGCCAGCAGCTCAATGGGAACAAATGAGCAGTTCTTC.

The rearrangement joins TRBV11-2 to TRBJ1-4; D may be TRBD1 (6 bases). Trimming left V 5 bases short and J 8 bases short, with 15 bases between. This CDR3 region has 14 residues. Germline-derived CDR1 and CDR2 are SGHAT and FQNNGV. The CDR3 spells CASSEDSLGEKLFF. The CDR3 nucleotides read TGTGCCAGCAGCGAGGACAGTTTAGGAGAAAAACTGTTTTTT. The whole variable domain, filled in from reference TRBV11-2 and TRBJ1-4, reads EAGVAQSPRYKIIEKRQSVAFWCNPISGHATLYWYQQILGQGPKLLIQFQNNGVVDDSQLPKDRFSAERLKGVDSTLKIQPAKLEDSAVYLCASSEDSLGEKLFFGSGTQLSVL.

The chain has TRBV28 and TRBJ1-2; 8 nucleotides agree with TRBD1. The CDR3 covers 14 residues. J lost 7 bases, V lost 2 bases, and 6 bases had no gene match. CDR1 is MDHEN and CDR2 is SYDVKM in the germline V gene. The DNA for the CDR3 is TGTGCCAGCAGTTTACACACACAGGGGGGTGGCTACACCTTC. Amino acid sequence: CASSLHTQGGGYTF.

The chain uses TRBV5-4 and TRBJ2-7, with D perhaps TRBD2 (5 bases). This CDR3 has 11 amino acids. Germline values: CDR1 SGHNT, CDR2 YYREEE (reference sequence). Trimming took 2 bases from V and 6 from J, leaving 6 bases between them. The CDR3, as DNA: TGTGCCAGCAGCTTAGCGGCCGAGCAGTACTTC. Its translation: CASSLAAEQYF.

The chain recombines TRBV28 with TRBJ2-1, with 15 bases matching TRBD2. V dropped 6 bases and J dropped 7; count of bases not matched to a gene: 4. CDR3 size: 15 residues. Germline assignment: CDR1 MDHEN and CDR2 SYDVKM. Here the CDR3 reads CASRTGTSGRNEQFF. The CDR3, as DNA: TGTGCCAGCAGGACCGGGACTAGCGGGAGGAATGAGCAGTTCTTC. The variable domain in full, with the rest retrieved from reference TRBV28 and TRBJ2-1, is DVKVTQSSRYLVKRTGEKVFLECVQDMDHENMFWYRQDPGLGLRLIYFSYDVKMKEKGDIPEGYSVSREKKERFSLILESASTNQTSMYLCASRTGTSGRNEQFFGPGTRLTVL.

The chain couples TRBV28 to TRBJ2-5; D unresolved. V lost 2 bases, J lost 5 bases, and 9 bases lay in between. CDR3 length equals 13 residues. Germline V gives CDR1 MDHEN, CDR2 SYDVKM. The CDR3 nucleotides are TGTGCCAGCAGTTTAAGAGTTCCGGAGACCCAGTACTTC. Translated: CASSLRVPETQYF.

V and J are TRBV5-5 and TRBJ2-5; 8 bases agree with TRBD1. The CDR3 runs to 14 residues. Germline V gives CDR1 SGHKS, CDR2 YYEKEE (reference sequence). With V trimmed by 4 bases and J by 9 bases, 11 bases remained unmatched. CDR3 protein: CASSNPDRERPQYF. As DNA, the CDR3 is TGTGCCAGCAGCAACCCGGACAGGGAGAGACCCCAGTACTTC.

This chain links TRBV7-3 with TRBJ2-2; D tentatively reads TRBD1 or TRBD2 (5 bases each). This CDR3 has 15 amino acids. Trimming took off 6 bases at V and 6 bases at J, with 17 bases between the two ends. Germline lookup yields CDR1 SGHTA and CDR2 FQGTGA. In nucleotides, the CDR3 is TGTGCCAGCAGTCCGGGACCCATAAGCCCCGGGGAGCTGTTTTTT. Its protein is CASSPGPISPGELFF.

The V and J genes are TRBV28 and TRBJ1-2; the match to TRBD1 covers 7 bases. The germline gives CDR1 MDHEN, CDR2 SYDVKM. The CDR3 consists of 14 residues. Losses at the gene ends were 6 bases for V and 3 bases for J; bases not matched to a gene: 7. The CDR3 sequence: CASSEFGTDYGYTF. DNA for the CDR3: TGTGCCAGCAGCGAGTTCGGGACAGACTATGGCTACACCTTC.

V is TRBV28 and J is TRBJ2-5; the D is unclear. The CDR3 contains 12 residues. Germline V CDR1 and CDR2: MDHEN, SYDVKM. V was pared by 3 bases and J by 5 bases, with 7 bases between. The chain's CDR3 is CASSFLEETQYF. CDR3 nucleotide sequence: TGTGCCAGCAGTTTCTTAGAGGAGACCCAGTACTTC. Supplemented by reference TRBV28 and TRBJ2-5, the full variable domain reads DVKVTQSSRYLVKRTGEKVFLECVQDMDHENMFWYRQDPGLGLRLIYFSYDVKMKEKGDIPEGYSVSREKKERFSLILESASTNQTSMYLCASSFLEETQYFGPGTRLLVL.

The sample holds one count of this clone. The rearrangement links TRBV29-1 to TRBJ1-1, with a possible D match to TRBD1 (5 bases). The V end was cut by 1 base, the J end by 4 bases, with 13 bases between. There are 14 residues in the CDR3. CDR1 is SQVTM and CDR2 is ANQGSEA in the germline V gene. The CDR3 here is CSVEAVGRGTEAFF. CDR3 nucleotide sequence: TGCAGCGTTGAAGCGGTCGGGAGGGGCACTGAAGCTTTCTTT.

J is TRBJ2-2 and V is TRBV19; tentative D call: TRBD2 (6 bases). This CDR3 has 16 residues. Trimming took 6 bases from V and 4 from J, leaving 18 bases between them. The germline CDR1 and CDR2 sequences are LNHDA and SQIVND (reference sequence). Written as DNA, the CDR3 is TGTGCCAGTAGCTCCCGGCGGGGACGCATCACCGGGGAGCTGTTTTTT. Translated, it gives CASSSRRGRITGELFF.

For this clone: The same CDR3 can be traced to other DNA sequences in this sample. The chain joins TRBV4-1 to TRBJ1-2; D gene ambiguous. CDR1 and CDR2 (germline): MGHRA, YSYEKL. Trimming left V 0 bases short and J 0 bases short, with 5 bases between. The CDR3 length is 14 residues. CDR3 amino acids: CASSQDRANYGYTF. CDR3 sequence (DNA): TGCGCCAGCAGCCAAGATCGTGCTAACTATGGCTACACCTTC.

The chain is built from TRBV7-3 and TRBJ1-2; the match to TRBD1 covers 10 bases. Trimming took 5 bases from V and 7 from J; bases not matched to a gene: 4. Germline V gives CDR1 SGHTA, CDR2 FQGTGA. This CDR3 comprises 13 residues. Written as DNA, the CDR3 is TGTGCCAGCAGCCCGACAGGGGGCTCTGGCTACACCTTC. It encodes CASSPTGGSGYTF.

The chain has TRBV9 and TRBJ1-3; D unclear. The CDR3 sequence is 16 residues long. V shed 3 bases and J shed 0 bases, with 13 bases lying between them. Germline V gene data show CDR1 as SGDLS and CDR2 as YYNGEE. The DNA of the CDR3 is TGTGCCAGCAGCGCCCCGCGGGAAAACTCTGGAAACACCATATATTTT. The encoded protein is CASSAPRENSGNTIYF.

Regarding this clone: This same CDR3 is encoded by further DNA sequences in the sample. CDR3 coding DNA: TGTGCCAGCAGCCCCCAAGGCACAGATACGCAGTATTTT. Translation gives CASSPQGTDTQYF. This chain uses TRBV7-9 with TRBJ2-3; D not resolved. The V end was cut by 5 bases, the J end by 1 base, with 7 bases between. CDR1 is SEHNR and CDR2 is FQNEAQ in the germline V gene (reference sequence). The CDR3 spans 13 residues.

The DNA for the CDR3 is TGTGCCAGCAGCTCCCTGGGACAGGCAACCACCGGGGAGCTGTTTTTT. Translating gives CASSSLGQATTGELFF. The chain uses TRBV7-3 and TRBJ2-2; 8 nucleotides agree with TRBD1. Germline CDR1 SGHTA, CDR2 FQGTGA. The CDR3 extends over 16 amino acids. Trimming cost V 4 bases and J 4 bases; bases outside gene matches: 8.

The chain recombines TRBV7-2 with TRBJ2-5; D remains ambiguous. This CDR3 is 14 amino acids long. Trimming removed 4 bases at V and 4 bases at J, with 13 bases between. CDR1 and CDR2 (germline): SGHTA, FQGNSA. CDR3 sequence (DNA): TGTGCCAGCAGCTCGCTTGGCCGGGTAGAGACCCAGTACTTC. Its translation is CASSSLGRVETQYF.

The chain couples TRBV15 to TRBJ1-5; TRBD1 is a possible D gene (6 bases). This CDR3 has 18 residues. V was cut by 2 bases and J by 0 bases, with 17 bases left in between. CDR1 LNHNV and CDR2 YYDKDF come from the germline V gene (reference sequence). DNA for the CDR3: TGTGCCACCAGCAGATCCAGTCACAGGGAATATAGCAATCAGCCCCAGCATTTT. Translation gives CATSRSSHREYSNQPQHF.

This sequence joins TRBV28 and TRBJ2-3, with D hard to call. V was clipped by 5 bases and J by 11 bases, with 14 bases between them. In germline, CDR1 is MDHEN, CDR2 SYDVKM. CDR3 length: 12 amino acids. CDR3 in amino acids: CASSDLGMGQYF. For the CDR3, the DNA is TGTGCCAGCAGTGACCTGGGGATGGGGCAGTATTTT.

The chain carries TRBV10-1 and TRBJ2-7; D is perhaps TRBD1 (6 bases). This CDR3 has 17 residues. The V and J ends lost 3 bases and 2 bases respectively, with 20 bases between them. The germline V gene encodes CDR1 WNHNN and CDR2 SYGVQD (reference sequence). Written as DNA, the CDR3 is TGCGCCAGCAGTGATCGGACAGAACCCGCTAAAACCTACGAGCAGTACTTC. Protein sequence: CASSDRTEPAKTYEQYF.